This T cell receptor (beta chain) came from a study of a mutant IDH1 vaccine in newly diagnosed glioma. Of note for this clone: Its antigen remains unknown.

Study-level points and caveats: Pseudoprogression seemed unrelated to changes in top peripheral T cell clonotypes.

Some clones are missing from TCRdb's copy, which holds only in-frame ones; the method was immunoSEQ multiplex PCR. The data contain roughly 110,000 clones, roughly nine tenths of them singletons. As for time point: week 11, during vaccination. Each vaccine dose was 300 ug of mutant IDH1 20-mer peptide, with topical imiquimod. The germline CDR1 and CDR2 sequences are SGHRS and YFSETQ. This CDR3 contains 13 residues. J was trimmed by 6 bases and V by 5 bases; bases with no gene match: 4. The source material was PBMCs, sampled from a glioma patient whose treatment included an IDH1 peptide vaccine. This TCR came from a woman between 45 and 65 years old with glioma. This chain uses TRBV5-1 with TRBJ2-7; TRBD1 aligns across 11 bases. In nucleotides, the CDR3 is TGCGCCAGCAGGCGGGACAGGGGGGCCGAGCAGTACTTC. Its translation: CASRRDRGAEQYF.